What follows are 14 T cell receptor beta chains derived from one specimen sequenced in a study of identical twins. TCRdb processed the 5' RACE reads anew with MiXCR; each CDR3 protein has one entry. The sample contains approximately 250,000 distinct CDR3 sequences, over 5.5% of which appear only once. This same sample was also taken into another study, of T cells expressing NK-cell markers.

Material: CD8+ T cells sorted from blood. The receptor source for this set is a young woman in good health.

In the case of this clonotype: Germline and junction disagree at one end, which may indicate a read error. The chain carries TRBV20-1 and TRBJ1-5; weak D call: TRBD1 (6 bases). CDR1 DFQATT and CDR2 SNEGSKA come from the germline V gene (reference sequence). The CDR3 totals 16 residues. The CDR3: CCATTGGPFSNQPQHF. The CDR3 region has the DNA TGCTGTGCTACCACGGGGGGGCCCTTTAGCAATCAGCCCCAGCATTTT.

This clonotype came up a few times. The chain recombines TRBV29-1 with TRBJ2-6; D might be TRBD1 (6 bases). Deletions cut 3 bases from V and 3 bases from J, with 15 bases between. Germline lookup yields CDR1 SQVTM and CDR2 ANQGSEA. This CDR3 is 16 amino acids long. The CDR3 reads CSVDSGQGNGANVLTF. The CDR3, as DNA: TGCAGCGTTGATTCAGGGCAGGGGAATGGGGCCAACGTCCTGACTTTC.

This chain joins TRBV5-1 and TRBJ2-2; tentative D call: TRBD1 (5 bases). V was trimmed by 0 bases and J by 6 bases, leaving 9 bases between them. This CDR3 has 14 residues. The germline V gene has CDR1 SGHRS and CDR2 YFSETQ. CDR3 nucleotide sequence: TGCGCCAGCAGCTTGGGGGGCGCGTCCGGGGAGCTGTTTTTT. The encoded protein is CASSLGGASGELFF.

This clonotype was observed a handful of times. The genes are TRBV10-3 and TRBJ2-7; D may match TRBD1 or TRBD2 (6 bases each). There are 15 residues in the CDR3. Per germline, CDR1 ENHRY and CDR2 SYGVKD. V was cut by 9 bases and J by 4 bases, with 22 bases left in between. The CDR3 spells CAISTGRTFLYEQYF. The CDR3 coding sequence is TGTGCCATTTCAACAGGGAGGACCTTCCTTTACGAGCAGTACTTC.

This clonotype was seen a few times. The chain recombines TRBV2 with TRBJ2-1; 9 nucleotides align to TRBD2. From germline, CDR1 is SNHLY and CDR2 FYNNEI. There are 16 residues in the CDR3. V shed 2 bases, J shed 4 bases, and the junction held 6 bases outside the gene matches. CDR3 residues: CASSEILAGTYNEQFF. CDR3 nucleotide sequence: TGTGCCAGCAGTGAAATCCTAGCGGGGACTTACAATGAGCAGTTCTTC.

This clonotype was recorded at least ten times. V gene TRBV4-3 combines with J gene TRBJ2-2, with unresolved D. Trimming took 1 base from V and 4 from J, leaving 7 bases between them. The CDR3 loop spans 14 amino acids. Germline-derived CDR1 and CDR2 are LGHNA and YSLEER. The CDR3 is CASSQVGSTGELFF. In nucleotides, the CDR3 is TGCGCCAGCAGCCAAGTTGGTAGCACCGGGGAGCTGTTTTTT.

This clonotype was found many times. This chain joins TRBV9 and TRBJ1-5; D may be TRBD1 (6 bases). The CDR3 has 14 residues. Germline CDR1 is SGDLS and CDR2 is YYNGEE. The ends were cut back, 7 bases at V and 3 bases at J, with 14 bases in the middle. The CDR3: CASGSGDSNQPQHF. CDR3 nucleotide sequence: TGTGCCAGCGGGTCAGGGGATTCCAATCAGCCCCAGCATTTT. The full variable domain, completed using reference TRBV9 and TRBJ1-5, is DSGVTQTPKHLITATGQRVTLRCSPRSGDLSVYWYQQSLDQGLQFLIQYYNGEERAKGNILERFSAQQFPDLHSELNLSSLELGDSALYFCASGSGDSNQPQHFGDGTRLSIL.

CDR3 nucleotide sequence: TGCAGTGCTAGGGTTGCCCCGCCCGGGGAGCTGTTTTTT. It yields the protein CSARVAPPGELFF. The gene calls are TRBV20-1 and TRBJ2-2, with D hard to call. V was clipped by 3 bases and J by 6 bases, with 11 bases between them. Germline values: CDR1 DFQATT, CDR2 SNEGSKA (reference sequence). The CDR3 covers 13 residues.

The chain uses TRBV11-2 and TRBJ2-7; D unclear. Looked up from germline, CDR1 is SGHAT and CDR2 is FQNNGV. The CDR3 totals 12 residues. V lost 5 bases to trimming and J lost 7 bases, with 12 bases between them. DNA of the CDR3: TGTGCCAGCAGCCTCTACTCCGGTGAGCAGTACTTC. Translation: CASSLYSGEQYF.

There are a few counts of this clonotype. Here the CDR3 reads CSAREGDYEQYF. CDR3 bases: TGCAGTGCTAGAGAAGGCGATTACGAGCAGTACTTC. V usage is TRBV20-1 and J usage is TRBJ2-7; D unresolved. The CDR3 contains 12 residues. Trimming cost V 0 bases and J 4 bases, with 7 bases left between them. From germline, CDR1 is DFQATT and CDR2 SNEGSKA (reference sequence).

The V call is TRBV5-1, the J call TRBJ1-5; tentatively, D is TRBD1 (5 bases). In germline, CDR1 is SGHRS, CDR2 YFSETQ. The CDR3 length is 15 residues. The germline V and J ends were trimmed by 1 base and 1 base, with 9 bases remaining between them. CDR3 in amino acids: CASSLRGNSNQPQHF. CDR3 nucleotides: TGCGCCAGCAGCTTGCGGGGGAACAGCAATCAGCCCCAGCATTTT. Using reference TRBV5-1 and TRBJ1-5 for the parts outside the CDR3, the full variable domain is KAGVTQTPRYLIKTRGQQVTLSCSPISGHRSVSWYQQTPGQGLQFLFEYFSETQRNKGNFPGRFSGRQFSNSRSEMNVSTLELGDSALYLCASSLRGNSNQPQHFGDGTRLSIL.

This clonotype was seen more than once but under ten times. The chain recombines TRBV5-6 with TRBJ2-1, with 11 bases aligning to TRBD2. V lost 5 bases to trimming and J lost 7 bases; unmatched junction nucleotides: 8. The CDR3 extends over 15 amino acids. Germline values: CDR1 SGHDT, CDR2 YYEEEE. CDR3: CASRPGLAGRNEQFF. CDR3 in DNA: TGTGCCAGCAGACCTGGACTAGCGGGTAGGAATGAGCAGTTCTTC.

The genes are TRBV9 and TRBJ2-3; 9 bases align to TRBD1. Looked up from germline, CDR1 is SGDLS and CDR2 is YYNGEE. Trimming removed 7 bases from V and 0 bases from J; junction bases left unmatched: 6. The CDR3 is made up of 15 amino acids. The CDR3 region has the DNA TGTGCCAGCGGGACAGGGTTTTCTAGCACAGATACGCAGTATTTT. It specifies CASGTGFSSTDTQYF.

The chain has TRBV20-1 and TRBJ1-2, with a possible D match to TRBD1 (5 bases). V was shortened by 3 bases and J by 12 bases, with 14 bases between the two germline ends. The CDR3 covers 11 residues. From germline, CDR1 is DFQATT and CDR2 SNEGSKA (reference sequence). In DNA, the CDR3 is TGCAGTGCTAGCGGGGGTAGGATTCACACCTTC. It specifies CSASGGRIHTF.